Here is one TCR beta chain with its context. No antigen is known for it. The CDR3 runs 17 residues. With V trimmed by 4 bases and J by 5 bases, 7 bases remained unmatched. Germline assignment: CDR1 SGHNT and CDR2 YENEEA. TCRdb's copy holds only in-frame clones and misses some; the assay was immunoSEQ multiplex PCR. The table includes a few million clones, 85% to 95% detected once. The data were taken from a study of shared clonotypes between healthy human individuals. The study, taken as a whole, reports: Although depth was large, rarefaction showed that sequencing of the sorted subsets was incomplete.

The V and J genes are TRBV11-3 and TRBJ2-1, with TRBD2 matching 14 bases. The TCR sequence derives from a man younger than 35 in good health. Some clones in this sample may be carry-over from other donors' samples. The sample consisted of naive CD4+ T cells from PBMCs. Subset given: CD45RA+ positively selected. CDR3 sequence (DNA): TGTGCCAGCAGCTCGGGACTAGCGGGAGTTGGGAACAATGAGCAGTTCTTC. Its protein product is CASSSGLAGVGNNEQFF.